The 6 T cell receptor beta chains below come from one sample, sequenced in a study of shared clonotypes between healthy human individuals. Sequencing was performed with immunoSEQ multiplex PCR; in TCRdb, only in-frame clones are kept and a portion is missing. The sample holds approximately 1,000,000 clones, approximately 80% seen once. Input material: memory CD4+ T cells from PBMCs. Subset noted: CD45RA-negative fraction. These receptors all stem from a man aged 18 to 29 in good health. Some clones in this sample may be carry-over from other donors' samples.

In the case of this clone: Distinct nucleotide sequences in the sample also encode this CDR3. CDR3: CASSAADRSYGYTF. The CDR3 nucleotides read TGTGCCAGCAGCGCAGCCGACAGGTCCTATGGCTACACCTTC. The chain carries TRBV9 and TRBJ1-2; weak D call: TRBD1 (6 bases). Germline CDR1 and CDR2: SGDLS and YYNGEE. The CDR3 spans 14 residues. The V gene lost 3 bases and the J gene lost 4 bases, with 13 bases spanning the gap.

This rearrangement joins TRBV11-3 to TRBJ1-4; D remains ambiguous. Looked up from germline, CDR1 is SGHNT and CDR2 is YENEEA. The CDR3 sequence is 13 residues long. V lost 5 bases and J lost 7, with 11 bases in between. Here the CDR3 reads CASSPGRPEKLFF. The CDR3 nucleotides are TGTGCCAGCAGCCCCGGAAGGCCTGAAAAACTGTTTTTT.

CDR3 in amino acids: CASSFEAGRKETQYF. Here the CDR3 DNA reads TGTGCCAGCAGTTTTGAGGCGGGACGGAAAGAGACCCAGTACTTC. The chain recombines TRBV27 with TRBJ2-5; TRBD2 is a possible D gene (6 bases). The CDR3 length is 15 residues. Germline values: CDR1 MNHEY, CDR2 SMNVEV (reference sequence). Trimming shortened V by 3 bases and J by 3 bases, and 14 bases separated the two germline ends.

This chain links TRBV27 with TRBJ2-5; 12 bases align to TRBD2. Germline V gene lookup returns CDR1 MNHEY and CDR2 SMNVEV (reference sequence). V lost 5 bases and J lost 5; bases outside the gene matches: 3. The CDR3 loop spans 14 amino acids. CDR3 sequence: CASSPSGREETQYF. CDR3 DNA sequence: TGTGCCAGCAGTCCTAGCGGGAGGGAGGAGACCCAGTACTTC.

The rearrangement uses TRBV7-6 and TRBJ1-3; perhaps TRBD1 as D (5 bases). The germline gives CDR1 SGHVS, CDR2 FNYEAQ. Trimming shortened V by 1 base and J by 0 bases, and 22 bases separated the two germline ends. This CDR3 has 20 amino acids. CDR3 coding DNA: TGTGCCAGCAGCTTAGAATTGACAGCCTACAATCCGAGCTCTGGAAACACCATATATTTT. As protein: CASSLELTAYNPSSGNTIYF.

The chain employs TRBV28 and TRBJ2-1, with 12 bases matching TRBD2. V gave up 6 bases and J gave up 4 bases; unmatched junction bases: 4. The CDR3 loop spans 15 amino acids. Per the germline V gene, CDR1 is MDHEN and CDR2 is SYDVKM. The CDR3 nucleotides read TGTGCCAGCAGCCAGGGACTAGCGGGTTACAATGAGCAGTTCTTC. Encoded protein: CASSQGLAGYNEQFF.